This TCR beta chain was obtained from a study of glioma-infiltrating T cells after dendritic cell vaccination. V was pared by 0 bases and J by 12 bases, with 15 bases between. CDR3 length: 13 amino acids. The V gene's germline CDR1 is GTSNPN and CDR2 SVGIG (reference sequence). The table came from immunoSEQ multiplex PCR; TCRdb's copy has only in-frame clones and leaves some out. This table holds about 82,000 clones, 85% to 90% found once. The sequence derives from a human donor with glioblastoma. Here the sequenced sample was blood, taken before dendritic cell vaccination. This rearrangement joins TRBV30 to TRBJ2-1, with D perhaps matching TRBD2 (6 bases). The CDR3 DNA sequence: TGTGCCTGGAGTGTAACGATCGGGGGACGGCAGTTCTTC. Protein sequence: CAWSVTIGGRQFF.